Listed below are T cell receptor beta chains from one sample, sequenced in a study of T cell responses to AZD1222 COVID-19 vaccine. TCRdb keeps only in-frame clones here, not all; method: immunoSEQ multiplex PCR. The sample shows about 39,000 clones, 88% of them seen only once. Sequencing used peripheral blood, obtained 28 days after the second dose of the MenACWY control vaccine. The receptor set was obtained from an adult who received the MenACWY meningococcal vaccine as a control. Both conserved end residues are part of each CDR3. A D gene is named only where the DNA matches it firmly. Only part of the rows carry a size: once, few, many, or a class if the clone is expanded.

abundance	v_gene	j_gene	d_gene	CDR3nt	CDR3aa
NA	TRBV7-9	TRBJ1-2	NA	TGTGCCAGCACCCCGGAAGGGACGGGATATGGCTACACCTTC	CASTPEGTGYGYTF
NA	TRBV5-1	TRBJ2-2	TRBD2	TGCGCCATAGCGGGAAACACCGGGGAGCTGTTTTTT	CAIAGNTGELFF
NA	TRBV19	TRBJ2-5	TRBD2	TGTGCCAGTAGTACCCTATGGGCTAGCGGCCAAGAGACCCAGTACTTC	CASSTLWASGQETQYF
medium-sized	TRBV6-5	TRBJ1-3	TRBD1	TGTGCCGCCCGTCGGCAGGGGGAATACACCATATATTTT	CAARRQGEYTIYF
NA	TRBV6-2/TRBV6-3	TRBJ1-5	NA	TGTGCCAGCAGTTATGATGCGGCCTCGAGGGGTCAGCCCCAGCATTTT	CASSYDAASRGQPQHF
NA	TRBV9	TRBJ2-3	TRBD2	TGTGCCAGCAGCGTAGGAGTCGGGAGGCCTGAAGATACGCAGTATTTT	CASSVGVGRPEDTQYF
NA	TRBV7-9	TRBJ2-7	NA	TGTGCCAGCAGTTCCGGGATACTCACGTGGGAGCAGTACTTC	CASSSGILTWEQYF
NA	TRBV9	TRBJ2-2	NA	TGTGCCAGCAGCGTAGCTCCCGGGACGAACACCGGGGAGCTGTTTTTT	CASSVAPGTNTGELFF
once	TRBV15	TRBJ2-3	NA	TGTGCCACCAGCAGGGTAGGAGATACGCAGTATTTT	CATSRVGDTQYF
NA	TRBV28	TRBJ1-6	NA	TGTGCCAGCAGTGACCCAATTTCACCCCTCCACTTT	CASSDPISPLHF
once	TRBV7-9	TRBJ2-2	NA	TGTGCCAGCAGCTCGGGTTCTAACACCGGGGAGCTGTTTTTT	CASSSGSNTGELFF
NA	TRBV7-9	TRBJ1-2	TRBD1	TGTGCCAGCAGCCTTGACCGGGACAGTATTTATTCTGGCTACACCTTC	CASSLDRDSIYSGYTF
NA	TRBV6-1	TRBJ2-3	NA	TGTGCCAGCAGTGAAGCGCCCGGCGTGGCAGATACGCAGTATTTT	CASSEAPGVADTQYF
once	TRBV5-1	TRBJ2-5	TRBD2	TGCGCCAGCGGACGTACGGGAGGATATGAAGAGACCCAGTACTTC	CASGRTGGYEETQYF
NA	TRBV10-3	TRBJ1-1	NA	TGTGCCATCAGTGACGGGAGCGGCACTGAAGCTTTCTTT	CAISDGSGTEAFF
once	TRBV5-1	TRBJ2-5	TRBD2	TGCGCCAGCAGCTACGGGACTAGAGGAGAGACCCAGTACTTC	CASSYGTRGETQYF
NA	TRBV28	TRBJ1-5	TRBD1	TGTGCCAGCAGCCTGGACCAGGGGGCGAGTCAGCCCCAGCATTTT	CASSLDQGASQPQHF
NA	TRBV4-1	TRBJ2-1	NA	TGCGCCAGCAGCCAAACGGGAGATAGTAATGAGCAGTTCTTC	CASSQTGDSNEQFF
NA	TRBV5-1	TRBJ2-6	TRBD1	TGCGCCAGCAGCTTTCAAGGGACAGTTCCACTCTCTGGGGCCAACGTCCTGACTTTC	CASSFQGTVPLSGANVLTF
NA	TRBV12-3/TRBV12-4	TRBJ2-5	NA	TGTGCCAGCAGACCCCGGGGGGAGACCCAGTACTTC	CASRPRGETQYF
NA	TRBV10-3	TRBJ2-7	NA	TGTGCCATCAGTGGGAGGCAGGAGGGCTACGAGCAGTACTTC	CAISGRQEGYEQYF
NA	TRBV11-1	TRBJ2-7	NA	TGTGCCAGCAGCTTAGGGGGACTGGACCTGGGGGAGCAGTACTTC	CASSLGGLDLGEQYF
once	TRBV9	TRBJ1-3	NA	TGTGCCAGCAGCGTAGGAGAGGGATCGACTGGAAACACCATATATTTT	CASSVGEGSTGNTIYF
NA	TRBV18	TRBJ2-3	NA	TGTGCCAGCTCACCAACGGCTGTAATAACAGATACGCAGTATTTT	CASSPTAVITDTQYF
NA	TRBV5-1	TRBJ2-2	TRBD1	TGCGCCAGCAGCTTGGTGGCAGGGGGCTCTCACGGGGAGCTGTTTTTT	CASSLVAGGSHGELFF
NA	TRBV19	TRBJ2-2	NA	TGTGCCAGTAGTATCCCCCAATCTAACACCGGGGAGCTGTTTTTT	CASSIPQSNTGELFF
NA	TRBV30	TRBJ2-1	NA	TGTGCCTGGAGGGCAATCAAACGAATGGCGGATGATAAGCAGTTCTTC	CAWRAIKRMADDKQFF
once	TRBV30	TRBJ2-7	TRBD1	TGTGCCTGGTTGAACCCACAGGGGGTCTCCTACGAGCAGTACTTC	CAWLNPQGVSYEQYF
NA	TRBV2	TRBJ2-5	NA	TGTGCCAGCAGTGAATACGTAATCCCCCAGTACTTC	CASSEYVIPQYF
NA	TRBV24-1	TRBJ2-5	NA	TGTGCCACCAGTGATTTGGGGGGCGGAGAGACCCAGTACTTC	CATSDLGGGETQYF
NA	TRBV5-1	TRBJ1-6	NA	TGCGCCAGCAGCTGGGAAGGGGAGAGAAACTCACCCCTCCACTTT	CASSWEGERNSPLHF
once	TRBV9	TRBJ2-5	NA	TGTGCCAGCAGCGTCTCAGTCCAAGAGACCCAGTACTTC	CASSVSVQETQYF
NA	TRBV25-1	TRBJ2-3	NA	TGTGCCAGCAGTGCATCAGGTACGCAGTATTTT	CASSASGTQYF
NA	TRBV5-1	TRBJ1-3	NA	TGCGCCAGCTCCCTTGGCTCTGGAAACACCATATATTTT	CASSLGSGNTIYF
NA	TRBV7-9	TRBJ2-1	TRBD2	TGTGCCAGCAGCTTCTACGCGACTAGCGGGAGGGTGAGATACAATGAGCAGTTCTTC	CASSFYATSGRVRYNEQFF
NA	TRBV30	TRBJ2-7	TRBD2	TGTGCCTGGACCCACCCCAGCGGGGGTACTTACGAGCAGTACTTC	CAWTHPSGGTYEQYF
NA	TRBV5-1	TRBJ2-5	TRBD1	TGCGCCAGCAGCTTCATGGGACAGCCGCAAGAGACCCAGTACTTC	CASSFMGQPQETQYF
NA	TRBV5-1	TRBJ1-2	NA	TGCGCCAGCGCAGCTACGGCGGGGGGAAGAATCGCCTACACCTTC	CASAATAGGRIAYTF
NA	TRBV7-8	TRBJ1-2	NA	TGTGCCAGCAGCTTAACAGGGCCAGGCTACACCTTC	CASSLTGPGYTF
NA	TRBV6-5	TRBJ2-7	NA	TGTGCCAGCAGTTACTTTGGGGACCTAAGCTCCTACGAGCAGTACTTC	CASSYFGDLSSYEQYF
NA	TRBV2	TRBJ1-2	TRBD1	TGTGCCAGCAGTGGGTGGGACAGTTCTAACTATGTCTACACCTTC	CASSGWDSSNYVYTF
once	TRBV6-1	TRBJ1-6	NA	TGTGCCAGCAGTGAATCGGACAATTACTATAATTCACCCCTCCACTTT	CASSESDNYYNSPLHF
few	TRBV11-3	TRBJ2-1	TRBD2	TGTGCCAGCAGCCCGAGCGGGAGTAGGGCCTACAATGAGCAGTTCTTC	CASSPSGSRAYNEQFF
NA	TRBV28	TRBJ1-6	NA	TGTGCCAGCACCCTCGATGGAGGGCCGGGTTCACCCCTCCACTTT	CASTLDGGPGSPLHF
few	TRBV2	TRBJ2-3	TRBD2	TGTGCCAGCAGTGAAGGTGGACTAGCGCTCAATACGCAGTATTTT	CASSEGGLALNTQYF
NA	TRBV7-9	TRBJ2-3	NA	TGTGCCAGCAGCTTAGCTAGGGAGCAGTATTTT	CASSLAREQYF
once	TRBV6-5	TRBJ1-5	NA	TGTGCCAGCAGTTACTCCAGAACCAATCAGCCCCAGCATTTT	CASSYSRTNQPQHF
NA	TRBV4-2	TRBJ2-3	NA	TGTGCCAGCAGCCCGAAGACAGATACGCAGTATTTT	CASSPKTDTQYF
NA	TRBV6-6	TRBJ2-7	TRBD1	TGTGCCAGCAGTTACGGGGGACAGGCAACCTACGAGCAGTACTTC	CASSYGGQATYEQYF
NA	TRBV5-1	TRBJ2-5	TRBD1	TGCGCCAGCAGCTCCTACAGGGGGCGGGAGACCCAGTACTTC	CASSSYRGRETQYF
NA	TRBV7-2	TRBJ1-3	NA	TGTGCCAGCAGCCCCGGGACCGGGGGCACCATATATTTT	CASSPGTGGTIYF
NA	TRBV5-1	TRBJ2-5	NA	TGCGCCAGCAGCGGGGACGTCCAAGAGACCCAGTACTTC	CASSGDVQETQYF
NA	TRBV10-3	TRBJ2-5	NA	TGTGCCATCAGTGAGGAGGTACAAGAGACCCAGTACTTC	CAISEEVQETQYF
NA	TRBV12-3/TRBV12-4	TRBJ1-1	NA	TGTGCCAGCAGTTTGAACGGGAACACTGAAGCTTTCTTT	CASSLNGNTEAFF
NA	TRBV7-2	TRBJ2-7	NA	TGTGCCAGCAGCCTGGTACTCCTCTCCTACGAGCAGTACTTC	CASSLVLLSYEQYF
NA	TRBV18	TRBJ2-7	NA	TGTGCCAGCTCACTGGGGAGCTCCTACGAGCAGTACTTC	CASSLGSSYEQYF
NA	TRBV29-1	TRBJ1-3	NA	TGCAGCGTTCGGCAGAACTCTGGAAACACCATATATTTT	CSVRQNSGNTIYF